This T cell receptor (beta chain) was profiled in a study of blood T cell repertoires in COVID-19. Overall study: Nucleic acid was either cDNA or gDNA, and it came from T cells, B-cell-depleted T cells, or PBMCs.

Method: immunoSEQ multiplex PCR; TCRdb's copy keeps in-frame clones and lacks some. The data show some 310,000 clones, roughly 90% seen once. This CDR3 is built from 13 residues. Looked up from germline, CDR1 is MNHEY and CDR2 is SMNVEV (reference sequence). Trimming cost V 5 bases and J 6 bases; bases outside gene matches: 4. Seattle patients were enrolled while actively infected and followed longitudinally. J is TRBJ2-1 and V is TRBV27; 7 bases align to TRBD1. The receptor was derived from a young woman with COVID-19, enrolled during active disease. Sequenced sample: peripheral blood. CDR3 nucleotides: TGTGCCAGCAGTGGACAGGCGGGCAATGAGCAGTTCTTC. Encoded protein: CASSGQAGNEQFF.